The clone carrying this T cell receptor (beta chain) has only a few counts. Antigen unknown. The data derive from a study of T cell repertoires in cytomegalovirus infection. Using its own MiXCR run on the reads, TCRdb lists one record per CDR3 protein. The top ten clones hold 60% to 85% of a sample with roughly 68,000 distinct CDR3 sequences, 20% to 25% of them seen once. This CDR3 region has 15 residues. Per the germline V gene, CDR1 is SGHVS and CDR2 is FQNEAQ. Trimming took 0 bases from V and 6 from J, leaving 12 bases between them. This sequence was found in a human donor in good health (CMV status not recorded). Some clones in this sample may be carry-over from other donors' samples. The rearrangement joins TRBV7-8 to TRBJ1-5; D gene ambiguous. The sequenced material came from PBMCs, sequenced either directly or after in vitro stimulation (not recorded which). The CDR3 spells CASSLARGEAQPQHF. The CDR3 bases are TGTGCCAGCAGCTTAGCGCGCGGGGAAGCTCAGCCCCAGCATTTT.